Following are 28 T cell receptor beta chains from one sample sequenced in a study of blood T cell repertoires in COVID-19. TCRdb's copy holds only in-frame clones and misses some; the assay was immunoSEQ multiplex PCR. In the table there are around 220,000 clones, approximately 81% of which are singletons. The sequenced sample consisted of peripheral blood. These TCRs come from a woman aged 80 or older with acute or convalescent COVID-19.

The genes are TRBV11-3 and TRBJ2-1; 8 nucleotides align to TRBD1. The CDR3 has 15 amino acids. The V and J ends lost 4 bases and 0 bases, in that order; junction bases with no gene match: 2. Per the germline V gene, CDR1 is SGHNT and CDR2 is YENEEA. In nucleotides, the CDR3 is TGTGCCAGCAGCTCCGGACAGGGCTCCTACAATGAGCAGTTCTTC. It encodes CASSSGQGSYNEQFF.

The chain carries TRBV7-2 and TRBJ1-4; 9 bases agree with TRBD1. The J segment lost 7 bases and the V segment lost 5 bases, leaving 8 bases of the junction unmatched. This CDR3 region has 15 residues. Looked up from germline, CDR1 is SGHTA and CDR2 is FQGNSA. The CDR3 bases are TGTGCCAGCAGCCCCCAGACAGGGGGAGTTGAAAAACTGTTTTTT. It is translated as CASSPQTGGVEKLFF.

This chain joins TRBV6-6 and TRBJ1-4; 9 nucleotides line up with TRBD1. Germline V gives CDR1 MNHNY, CDR2 SVGAGI (reference sequence). The CDR3 loop spans 15 amino acids. V was pared by 3 bases and J by 7 bases, with 6 bases of the junction left unmatched. CDR3 DNA: TGTGCCAGCAGTTATCCGGGACAGGGAGCTGAAAAACTGTTTTTT. This encodes CASSYPGQGAEKLFF.

The chain combines TRBV28 with TRBJ2-1; D not resolved. CDR1 and CDR2 (germline): MDHEN, SYDVKM. Trimming stripped 7 bases from V and 4 bases from J, with 5 bases between. The CDR3 totals 11 residues. This CDR3 reads CASNEYNEQFF. The CDR3, as DNA: TGTGCCAGCAATGAGTACAATGAGCAGTTCTTC.

The V call is TRBV7-9, the J call TRBJ1-1; TRBD1 matches at 11 bases. CDR1 is SEHNR, CDR2 FQNEAQ, per germline (reference sequence). The V segment lost 1 base and the J segment 4 bases; nucleotides outside the gene matches: 2. This CDR3 is built from 15 residues. CDR3 coding DNA: TGTGCCAGCAGCTTAGAGGGACAGGGGGTCACTGAAGCTTTCTTT. It yields the protein CASSLEGQGVTEAFF.

This chain joins TRBV5-1 and TRBJ1-1, with TRBD1 matching over 8 bases. Per the germline V gene, CDR1 is SGHRS and CDR2 is YFSETQ. The CDR3 is 14 amino acids. The trim removed 2 bases at V and 4 bases at J, leaving 4 bases unmatched. The CDR3 sequence: CASSLNTGGTEAFF. In DNA, the CDR3 is TGCGCCAGCAGCTTAAATACAGGGGGCACTGAAGCTTTCTTT. Based on the CDR3 plus reference TRBV5-1 and TRBJ1-1, the full variable domain is KAGVTQTPRYLIKTRGQQVTLSCSPISGHRSVSWYQQTPGQGLQFLFEYFSETQRNKGNFPGRFSGRQFSNSRSEMNVSTLELGDSALYLCASSLNTGGTEAFFGQGTRLTVV.

This clone was recorded once. The J gene is TRBJ2-7, the V gene TRBV5-4, with D unclear. Germline assignment: CDR1 SGHNT and CDR2 YYREEE (reference sequence). Trimming took 0 bases from V and 3 from J, leaving 7 bases between them. This CDR3 spans 13 amino acids. The CDR3: CASSLDMFYEQYF. The CDR3 nucleotides are TGTGCCAGCAGCTTGGACATGTTCTACGAGCAGTACTTC.

The chain uses TRBV7-2 and TRBJ1-2; D perhaps matches TRBD1 (5 bases). The germline CDR1 and CDR2 sequences are SGHTA and FQGNSA. Trimming shortened V by 2 bases and J by 4 bases, and 17 bases separated the two germline ends. This CDR3 spans 16 amino acids. CDR3 DNA: TGTGCCAGCAGCTTAAATAGGGGTGATGGGTCCTATGGCTACACCTTC. Translated, it gives CASSLNRGDGSYGYTF.

The V call is TRBV19, the J call TRBJ2-6; no clear D. Looked up from germline, CDR1 is LNHDA and CDR2 is SQIVND (reference sequence). Trimming took 2 bases from V and 0 from J, leaving 8 bases between them. This CDR3 has 16 amino acids. CDR3 coding DNA: TGTGCCAGTAGTATAAGACAATCCTCTGGGGCCAACGTCCTGACTTTC. This translates into CASSIRQSSGANVLTF.

In this sample, this clone turned up a few times. The chain has TRBV29-1 and TRBJ1-5; possible D gene TRBD1, 5 bases. Per germline, CDR1 SQVTM and CDR2 ANQGSEA. The CDR3 has 11 residues. The germline V and J ends were trimmed by 4 bases and 6 bases, with 7 bases remaining between them. CDR3 in DNA: TGCAGCGTTGGGACATTTCAGCCCCAGCATTTT. It specifies CSVGTFQPQHF. Full variable domain (outside the CDR3, taken from reference TRBV29-1 and TRBJ1-5): SAVISQKPSRDICQRGTSLTIQCQVDSQVTMMFWYRQQPGQSLTLIATANQGSEATYESGFVIDKFPISRPNLTFSTLTVSNMSPEDSSIYLCSVGTFQPQHFGDGTRLSIL.

This clone was seen just once. The chain employs TRBV12-5 and TRBJ1-1; D is unclear. The CDR3 has 12 residues. V was clipped by 5 bases and J by 0 bases, with 4 bases between them. Germline V gene data show CDR1 as LGHNT and CDR2 as FRNRAP. CDR3 residues: CASGPVNTEAFF. As DNA, the CDR3 is TGTGCTAGTGGTCCGGTGAACACTGAAGCTTTCTTT.

The genes are TRBV9 and TRBJ1-3, with a possible D match to TRBD1 (6 bases). The CDR3 length is 15 residues. Trimming cost V 0 bases and J 4 bases, with 11 bases left between them. CDR1 SGDLS and CDR2 YYNGEE come from the germline V gene. DNA for the CDR3: TGTGCCAGCAGCGTAGAGGGGGTCTCCGGAAACACCATATATTTT. Encoded protein: CASSVEGVSGNTIYF.

The J gene is TRBJ1-4, the V gene TRBV10-3; D may be TRBD1 (5 bases). The CDR3 contains 13 residues. Looked up from germline, CDR1 is ENHRY and CDR2 is SYGVKD. With 4 bases removed from V and 7 bases from J, the gap between germline ends came to 10 bases. CDR3 in DNA: TGTGCCATCAGTGGGGGCAATGGTGAAAAACTGTTTTTT. This sequence encodes CAISGGNGEKLFF.

This clone was counted only a few times. The same CDR3 can be traced to other DNA sequences in this sample. DNA of the CDR3: TGCGCCAGCAGCCCGGGGACAGGAGGCAATCAGCCCCAGCATTTT. Translation: CASSPGTGGNQPQHF. The V call is TRBV5-1, the J call TRBJ1-5; 8 nucleotides agree with TRBD1. Germline V gene sequence: CDR1 SGHRS, CDR2 YFSETQ. The junction had 5 bases not matched to a gene; V was cut back by 4 bases and J by 2 bases. The CDR3 covers 15 residues.

The chain has TRBV27 and TRBJ1-2, with 8 bases that match TRBD1. V shed 0 bases and J 3 bases; nucleotides not matched to a gene: 0. Germline V CDR1 and CDR2: MNHEY, SMNVEV (reference sequence). The CDR3 has 14 amino acids. The CDR3 spells CASSLSGQDYGYTF. CDR3 in DNA: TGTGCCAGCAGTTTATCGGGACAGGACTATGGCTACACCTTC.

The chain joins TRBV30 to TRBJ1-3; no reliable D call. V dropped 0 bases and J dropped 2 bases, with 5 bases sitting between them. Germline V gives CDR1 GTSNPN, CDR2 SVGIG (reference sequence). The length of the CDR3 is 13 residues. The CDR3: CAWSVLAGNTIYF. In DNA form, the CDR3 reads TGTGCCTGGAGTGTACTAGCTGGAAACACCATATATTTT.

The chain has TRBV19 and TRBJ1-3; D might be TRBD1 (5 bases). Germline lookup yields CDR1 LNHDA and CDR2 SQIVND (reference sequence). The ends were cut back, 1 base at V and 3 bases at J, with 10 bases in the middle. This CDR3 has 15 residues. The CDR3 nucleotides read TGTGCCAGTAGTATAGTCGGGGGGGATGGAAACACCATATATTTT. This gives the protein CASSIVGGDGNTIYF.

This clone appeared a few times. The chain couples TRBV4-1 to TRBJ1-6; 7 positions agree with TRBD1. Germline V gene lookup returns CDR1 MGHRA and CDR2 YSYEKL. The junction had 6 bases not matched to a gene; V was cut back by 3 bases and J by 7 bases. This CDR3 has 15 residues. Written as DNA, the CDR3 is TGCGCCAGCAGCCAGGGGACAGCTCAGAATTCACCCCTCCACTTT. Translating it yields CASSQGTAQNSPLHF.

The rearrangement uses TRBV19 and TRBJ2-6; a weak D match, TRBD2 (5 bases). V shed 6 bases and J shed 2 bases, with 14 bases lying between them. The CDR3 has 16 amino acids. Germline V CDR1 and CDR2: LNHDA, SQIVND (reference sequence). The CDR3 protein is CASSPSAAAGANVLTF. The CDR3 bases are TGTGCCAGTAGCCCCTCAGCGGCAGCTGGGGCCAACGTCCTGACTTTC. The whole variable domain, filled in from reference TRBV19 and TRBJ2-6, reads DGGITQSPKYLFRKEGQNVTLSCEQNLNHDAMYWYRQDPGQGLRLIYYSQIVNDFQKGDIAEGYSVSREKKESFPLTVTSAQKNPTAFYLCASSPSAAAGANVLTFGAGSRLTVL.

This clone was counted a few times. V gene TRBV3-1 (or the pseudogene TRBV3-2) combines with J gene TRBJ2-2, with 7 bases fitting TRBD1. The CDR3 has 13 amino acids. Per the germline V gene, CDR1 is LGHDT and CDR2 is YNNKEL (reference sequence). The V segment lost 4 bases and the J segment 4 bases; nucleotides outside the gene matches: 0. The DNA of the CDR3 is TGTGCCAGCAGCCGACAGGGCACCGGGGAGCTGTTTTTT. Its translation: CASSRQGTGELFF.

This chain uses TRBV11-2 with TRBJ2-7, with D maybe TRBD2 (6 bases). This CDR3 comprises 15 residues. Germline V lookup: CDR1 SGHAT, CDR2 FQNNGV. Trimming took off 5 bases at V and 2 bases at J, with 16 bases between the two ends. Written as DNA, the CDR3 is TGTGCCAGCAGCGGCGGGACCGGAGGGACCTACGAGCAGTACTTC. It encodes CASSGGTGGTYEQYF.

The chain links TRBV29-1 to TRBJ2-1, with D unclear. The CDR3 loop spans 10 amino acids. The ends were cut back, 3 bases at V and 12 bases at J, with 9 bases in the middle. In germline, CDR1 is SQVTM, CDR2 ANQGSEA. CDR3 in DNA: TGCAGCGTTGAGCAGAGCGCGCAGTTCTTC. This encodes CSVEQSAQFF.

This clone was counted between two and nine times. The same CDR3 also results from other DNA sequences found in this sample. The V and J genes are TRBV11-3 and TRBJ1-6; D is uncertain. Deletions cut 0 bases from V and 6 bases from J, with 3 bases between. The CDR3 loop spans 13 amino acids. Germline V gene data show CDR1 as SGHNT and CDR2 as YENEEA. The CDR3 sequence is CASSLDSNSPLHF. The CDR3 nucleotides read TGTGCCAGCAGCTTAGACAGTAATTCACCCCTCCACTTT.

The CDR3 reads CASSDTSSYEQYF. In DNA, the CDR3 is TGTGCCAGCAGCGACACTAGCAGTTACGAGCAGTACTTC. V gene TRBV11-3 combines with J gene TRBJ2-7; maybe TRBD2 (6 bases). Trimming cost V 5 bases and J 4 bases, with 12 bases left between them. The CDR3 extends over 13 amino acids. CDR1 and CDR2 (germline): SGHNT, YENEEA.

The chain is built from TRBV19 and TRBJ2-2, with D hard to call. Trimming cost V 7 bases and J 0 bases, with 9 bases left between them. The CDR3 spans 14 residues. Germline CDR1 reads LNHDA; CDR2 reads SQIVND (reference sequence). The CDR3 protein is CASIRVANTGELFF. CDR3 nucleotide sequence: TGTGCCAGTATTCGGGTCGCGAACACCGGGGAGCTGTTTTTT.

There are a few counts of this clone. Additional DNA sequences in this sample encode the identical CDR3. This rearrangement joins TRBV5-1 to TRBJ2-1; D may be TRBD1 (5 bases). V lost 1 base and J 0 bases, leaving 8 bases between the germline ends. Germline V gene sequence: CDR1 SGHRS, CDR2 YFSETQ. The length of the CDR3 is 15 residues. Here the CDR3 reads CASSLTGASYNEQFF. CDR3 bases: TGCGCCAGCAGCTTGACAGGTGCCTCCTACAATGAGCAGTTCTTC.

This chain uses TRBV29-1 with TRBJ2-7; possible D gene TRBD2, 6 bases. The CDR3 runs 14 residues. Deletions cut 5 bases from V and 1 base from J, with 15 bases between. The germline V gene has CDR1 SQVTM and CDR2 ANQGSEA. The CDR3 sequence is CSVREPQWSYEQYF. CDR3 nucleotides: TGCAGCGTTCGGGAGCCACAGTGGTCCTACGAGCAGTACTTC.

This clone was found once. The genes are TRBV11-2 and TRBJ2-7, with a weak D call TRBD1 (5 bases). The CDR3 extends over 13 amino acids. Trimming shortened V by 4 bases and J by 6 bases, and 13 bases separated the two germline ends. Looked up from germline, CDR1 is SGHAT and CDR2 is FQNNGV. The CDR3 reads CASSSNVQGEQYF. CDR3 DNA: TGTGCCAGCAGCTCAAACGTCCAGGGCGAGCAGTACTTC. Drawing the rest from reference TRBV11-2 and TRBJ2-7, the complete variable domain is EAGVAQSPRYKIIEKRQSVAFWCNPISGHATLYWYQQILGQGPKLLIQFQNNGVVDDSQLPKDRFSAERLKGVDSTLKIQPAKLEDSAVYLCASSSNVQGEQYFGPGTRLTVT.